Listed below are T cell receptor beta chains from one sample, sequenced in a study of T-cell memory formation after mild COVID-19. TCRdb re-analysed the 5' RACE reads in MiXCR, keeping a single row per CDR3 protein. The profile shows fewer than 250,000 distinct CDR3 sequences, about 16% of them singletons. The specimen was PBMCs or a T cell subset sorted from them (not recorded which). Every receptor here comes from an adult woman who had mild COVID-19 (a few samples of this study predate the infection). Cell type and time point are not known. Each CDR3 is given without its conserved first and last residue.

V gene	J gene	CDR3 protein
TRBV4-1	TRBJ1-1	ASSQDQRTEAF
TRBV24-1	TRBJ2-5	ATSDRAGRETQY
TRBV4-2	TRBJ1-2	ASSAMRGYGYT
TRBV12-5	TRBJ2-1	ASGSHTRGYNEQF
TRBV7-9	TRBJ1-2	ASSQGQGKSGYT
TRBV29-1	TRBJ2-2	SPTVNRGSYTGELF
TRBV3-1	TRBJ2-5	ASSQEGTSGQETQY
TRBV7-9	TRBJ2-7	ASRSRGGSSYEQY
TRBV12-3/TRBV12-4	TRBJ1-4	ASSWASSRSNEKLF
TRBV2	TRBJ2-7	ASSVSDSGYEQY
TRBV5-1	TRBJ1-2	ASSLGEGSGYT
TRBV12-3/TRBV12-4	TRBJ1-1	ASSPDRGIGNTEAF
TRBV6-5	TRBJ2-6	ASSQGYRVSGANVLT
TRBV12-3/TRBV12-4	TRBJ2-1	ASSFPGGRRQF
TRBV6-1	TRBJ1-2	ASRVDANYGYT
TRBV6-6	TRBJ2-2	ASSYAGGHSGELF